Listed here are 10 T cell receptor beta chains from one sample, sequenced in a study of blood T cell repertoires in COVID-19. Sequenced by immunoSEQ multiplex PCR; TCRdb stores in-frame clones only, minus some. The table has about 140,000 clones, about 91% seen once; the top ten hold about 1.5%. Sequenced: peripheral blood. The receptors were sampled from a woman aged 55-70 years with acute or convalescent COVID-19.

The chain uses TRBV29-1 and TRBJ2-1, with 12 bases matching TRBD2. From germline, CDR1 is SQVTM and CDR2 ANQGSEA. This CDR3 contains 13 residues. After removal of 4 bases from V and 5 bases from J, the junction contained 0 bases not matched to a gene. The CDR3 region has the DNA TGCAGCGTTGGGACTAGCGGGGACAATGAGCAGTTCTTC. This gives the protein CSVGTSGDNEQFF.

This sequence joins TRBV3-1 (or the pseudogene TRBV3-2) and TRBJ1-1; TRBD1 matches 10 bases. Germline values: CDR1 LGHDT, CDR2 YNNKEL (reference sequence). The CDR3 is 12 residues long. V dropped 5 bases and J dropped 11; count of bases not matched to a gene: 5. The CDR3 spells CASSIRTGGAFF. CDR3 nucleotide sequence: TGTGCCAGCAGCATTAGGACAGGGGGGGCTTTCTTT.

The V and J genes are TRBV27 and TRBJ1-6; D is undetermined. The V gene lost 8 bases and the J gene lost 9 bases, with 14 bases spanning the gap. The length of the CDR3 is 13 residues. CDR1 is MNHEY and CDR2 is SMNVEV in the germline V gene (reference sequence). The CDR3 here is CASASSGSSPLHF. CDR3 nucleotide sequence: TGTGCCAGCGCGTCCTCGGGAAGTTCACCCCTCCACTTT.

The chain uses TRBV5-8 and TRBJ1-1; tentatively, D is TRBD1 (5 bases). Germline CDR1 is SGHTS and CDR2 is YDEGEE. Trimming pared 4 bases from V and 11 bases from J, leaving 15 bases between. CDR3 length: 12 residues. The CDR3, as DNA: TGTGCCAGCAGCCCCGAGACAGTGGGTGCTTTCTTT. It is translated as CASSPETVGAFF.

The chain employs TRBV15 and TRBJ1-3; 7 bases line up with TRBD1. This CDR3 has 16 amino acids. CDR1 and CDR2 from the germline V gene are LNHNV and YYDKDF (reference sequence). V lost 0 bases to trimming and J lost 3 bases; unmatched junction nucleotides: 5. CDR3 in DNA: TGTGCCACCAGCAGAGATTTGCGGGACAGTGGAAACACCATATATTTT. It codes for CATSRDLRDSGNTIYF.

The chain uses TRBV10-3 and TRBJ2-6; D uncertain. This CDR3 contains 15 residues. Per germline, CDR1 ENHRY and CDR2 SYGVKD. V was shortened by 4 bases and J by 0 bases, with 7 bases between the two germline ends. CDR3 sequence reads: CAISAQISGANVLTF. CDR3 nucleotides: TGTGCCATCAGTGCGCAGATCTCTGGGGCCAACGTCCTGACTTTC.

The V call is TRBV19, the J call TRBJ1-5; 11 positions match TRBD1. The CDR3 spans 18 residues. The V gene's germline CDR1 is LNHDA and CDR2 SQIVND (reference sequence). V was pared by 8 bases and J by 5 bases, with 17 bases of the junction left unmatched. CDR3 residues: CASRKRRAGTGGYQPQHF. The CDR3 coding sequence is TGTGCCAGTCGTAAAAGACGTGCCGGGACAGGGGGTTATCAGCCCCAGCATTTT.

V and J are TRBV20-1 and TRBJ1-5; D remains unclear. This CDR3 has 12 residues. The V and J ends lost 3 bases and 6 bases respectively, with 9 bases between them. Germline V gene sequence: CDR1 DFQATT, CDR2 SNEGSKA (reference sequence). The DNA of the CDR3 is TGCAGTGCTAGTCATCCCAGTCAGCCCCAGCATTTT. Encoded protein: CSASHPSQPQHF.

The chain couples TRBV6-2 or TRBV6-3 to TRBJ2-7; D unclear. CDR1 and CDR2 from the germline V gene are MNHEY and SVGEGT. The CDR3 is made up of 14 amino acids. The ends were cut back, 2 bases at V and 0 bases at J, with 8 bases in the middle. The CDR3 region is CASSYQRNSYEQYF. The CDR3 bases are TGTGCCAGCAGTTACCAGCGAAACTCCTACGAGCAGTACTTC.

The rearrangement uses TRBV28 and TRBJ1-6, with D unresolved. V dropped 4 bases and J dropped 5 bases, with 12 bases sitting between them. This CDR3 region has 15 residues. Germline V gene sequence: CDR1 MDHEN, CDR2 SYDVKM. For the CDR3, the DNA is TGTGCCAGCAGTTCAGGAGGTTGGAATAATTCACCCCTCCACTTT. This translates into CASSSGGWNNSPLHF.